Below are 18 T cell receptor beta chains sequenced from a single sample in a study of human T cells and chemical hapten exposure. The time point was: patch test 1, 2 weeks after DPC sensitization. The treatment here: therapeutic diphenylcyclopropenone sensitization with weekly scalp DPC. TCRdb itself ran the RACE reads through MiXCR, one entry per CDR3 protein. The table includes 95,000 to 130,000 distinct CDR3 sequences, 9.5% to 13% detected once. Source: whole blood, taken in connection with sensitization to the hapten diphenylcyclopropenone (DPC). The receptors originated from a woman aged 45-65 years with alopecia areata. Some clones in this sample may be carry-over from other donors' samples.

The J gene is TRBJ2-5, the V gene TRBV29-1; 7 bases are a match to TRBD2. The CDR3 runs to 12 residues. V gave up 7 bases and J gave up 2 bases; unmatched junction bases: 4. Germline loops: CDR1 SQVTM, CDR2 ANQGSEA. The CDR3 loop reads CSGGGPQETQYF. CDR3 nucleotide sequence: TGCAGCGGGGGAGGGCCGCAAGAGACCCAGTACTTC.

This clonotype was seen a handful of times. This chain joins TRBV29-1 and TRBJ1-2; possible D gene TRBD1, 6 bases. Germline V gene sequence: CDR1 SQVTM, CDR2 ANQGSEA. Between the trimmed V and J ends, which lost 6 bases and 8 bases, there was a span of 16 bases. This CDR3 spans 12 amino acids. CDR3 protein: CSVEDSSWGYTF. The CDR3 region has the DNA TGCAGCGTCGAGGACAGTTCATGGGGCTACACCTTC. Supplemented by reference TRBV29-1 and TRBJ1-2, the full variable domain reads SAVISQKPSRDICQRGTSLTIQCQVDSQVTMMFWYRQQPGQSLTLIATANQGSEATYESGFVIDKFPISRPNLTFSTLTVSNMSPEDSSIYLCSVEDSSWGYTFGSGTRLTVV.

The table lists this clonotype with a few counts. The chain employs TRBV18 and TRBJ1-4; D is unresolved. The CDR3 contains 15 residues. Germline V lookup: CDR1 KGHSH, CDR2 LQKENI. V was shortened by 6 bases and J by 2 bases, with 13 bases between the two germline ends. The CDR3 nucleotides read TGTGCCAGCTCCCTTCATTCGGGGACTAATGAAAAACTGTTTTTT. Its translation is CASSLHSGTNEKLFF.

In this sample, this clonotype turned up many times. The chain links TRBV4-3 to TRBJ2-3, with a possible D match to TRBD2 (5 bases). Germline V gene data show CDR1 as LGHNA and CDR2 as YSLEER. This CDR3 comprises 17 residues. With 0 bases removed from V and 3 bases from J, the gap between germline ends came to 16 bases. CDR3 nucleotides: TGCGCCAGCAGCCAAGATCGAGGCTCGGGGAGAACAGATACGCAGTATTTT. It translates to CASSQDRGSGRTDTQYF.

This clonotype has a count of ten or more. This chain uses TRBV12-3 or TRBV12-4 with TRBJ2-2; D unresolved. Deletions cut 3 bases from V and 0 bases from J, with 2 bases between. This CDR3 is 13 amino acids long. The CDR3 reads CASSFPNTGELFF. CDR3 sequence (DNA): TGTGCCAGCAGTTTCCCGAACACCGGGGAGCTGTTTTTT.

This clonotype came up many times. This chain uses TRBV12-3 or TRBV12-4 with TRBJ2-7; D may match TRBD1 or TRBD2 (5 bases each). V was shortened by 5 bases and J by 0 bases, with 11 bases between the two germline ends. CDR3 size: 14 residues. The CDR3 nucleotides read TGTGCCAGCAGTGGGACCAAAGCCTCCTACGAGCAGTACTTC. Translated: CASSGTKASYEQYF.

At least ten counts were recorded for this clonotype. The chain is built from TRBV10-3 and TRBJ1-1; the D is unclear. The CDR3 totals 13 residues. Germline CDR1 is ENHRY and CDR2 is SYGVKD. Trimming took off 4 bases at V and 1 base at J, with 7 bases between the two ends. The CDR3 loop reads CAISGTENTEAFF. As DNA, the CDR3 is TGTGCCATCAGTGGGACGGAGAACACTGAAGCTTTCTTT.

This clonotype has more than one count but fewer than ten. V gene TRBV6-5 combines with J gene TRBJ1-2; D ambiguous. The germline V gene encodes CDR1 MNHEY and CDR2 SVGAGI. The CDR3 has 14 amino acids. V lost 5 bases, J lost 2 bases, and 12 bases lay in between. CDR3 DNA: TGTGCCAGCAGTCGCTACAGTGGAAACTATGGCTACACCTTC. It translates to CASSRYSGNYGYTF.

CDR3 DNA: TGCGCCAGCAGCTTGTCTCTAGCGGGGGCAGGTGGGCAGTTCTTC. Residues: CASSLSLAGAGGQFF. The chain combines TRBV5-1 with TRBJ2-1; 10 nucleotides line up with TRBD2. This CDR3 comprises 15 residues. Unmatched junction bases numbered 10, after V lost 1 base and J lost 12 bases. CDR1 SGHRS and CDR2 YFSETQ come from the germline V gene.

The table lists this clonotype with a few counts. V gene TRBV29-1 combines with J gene TRBJ1-2; the match to TRBD1 covers 9 bases. This CDR3 contains 14 residues. The germline V gene has CDR1 SQVTM and CDR2 ANQGSEA. V lost 2 bases and J lost 3; bases outside the gene matches: 4. CDR3 amino acids: CSVELRTGDYGYTF. For the CDR3, the DNA is TGCAGCGTTGAACTAAGGACAGGGGACTATGGCTACACCTTC.

This clonotype has at least ten counts. The chain is built from TRBV5-1 and TRBJ2-6; no reliable D call. The V gene's germline CDR1 is SGHRS and CDR2 YFSETQ. The CDR3 is made up of 15 amino acids. Between the trimmed V and J ends, which lost 8 bases and 0 bases, there was a span of 12 bases. For the CDR3, the DNA is TGCGCCAGTAGAGAGTTCCGCTCTGGGGCCAACGTCCTGACTTTC. Translation gives CASREFRSGANVLTF.

This clonotype was seen once. The rearrangement joins TRBV5-1 to TRBJ1-5; D is undetermined. The length of the CDR3 is 16 residues. V lost 1 base to trimming and J lost 0 bases, with 11 bases between them. Germline V gene lookup returns CDR1 SGHRS and CDR2 YFSETQ. For the CDR3, the DNA is TGCGCCAGCAGCTTGTTGCCAGTAACTAGCAATCAGCCCCAGCATTTT. Amino acid sequence: CASSLLPVTSNQPQHF.

Only a few counts were recorded for this clonotype. V usage is TRBV28 and J usage is TRBJ2-2; a possible D gene is TRBD2 (6 bases). The V end lost 7 bases, the J end lost 5 bases, and 8 bases lay between the germline ends. CDR1 and CDR2 from the germline V gene are MDHEN and SYDVKM. This CDR3 is built from 12 residues. Here the CDR3 DNA reads TGTGCCAGCAAGGAGGGAACCGGGGAGCTGTTTTTT. Translation gives CASKEGTGELFF.

J is TRBJ1-1 and V is TRBV29-1; possible D gene TRBD1, 5 bases. Germline V gene lookup returns CDR1 SQVTM and CDR2 ANQGSEA. Trimming shortened V by 5 bases and J by 3 bases, and 7 bases separated the two germline ends. The CDR3 runs 11 residues. CDR3: CSVQGYTEAFF. The DNA for the CDR3 is TGCAGCGTTCAGGGTTACACTGAAGCTTTCTTT. Full variable domain (missing parts from reference TRBV29-1 and TRBJ1-1): SAVISQKPSRDICQRGTSLTIQCQVDSQVTMMFWYRQQPGQSLTLIATANQGSEATYESGFVIDKFPISRPNLTFSTLTVSNMSPEDSSIYLCSVQGYTEAFFGQGTRLTVV.

This clonotype was found a few times. The V call is TRBV3-1, the J call TRBJ2-1; D not certain. Germline CDR1 is LGHDT and CDR2 is YNNKEL (reference sequence). The CDR3 runs 12 residues. Trimming took 3 bases from V and 10 from J, leaving 10 bases between them. The CDR3 reads CASSQGRREQFF. The DNA of the CDR3 is TGTGCCAGCAGCCAGGGTCGCCGCGAGCAGTTCTTC.

The V call is TRBV2, the J call TRBJ2-6; 7 nucleotides line up with TRBD1. The CDR3 is made up of 17 amino acids. V lost 4 bases, J lost 0 bases, and 6 bases stayed unmatched. From germline, CDR1 is SNHLY and CDR2 FYNNEI. DNA of the CDR3: TGTGCCAGCAGTGGGGACAGAAGGGACTCTGGGGCCAACGTCCTGACTTTC. Protein: CASSGDRRDSGANVLTF.

The V gene is TRBV14, the J gene TRBJ2-3, with a possible D match to TRBD2 (6 bases). V shed 4 bases and J shed 0 bases, with 17 bases lying between them. The CDR3 sequence is 17 residues long. From germline, CDR1 is SGHDN and CDR2 FVKESK. CDR3 region: CASSPYRRAGSTDTQYF. The CDR3 DNA is TGTGCCAGCAGCCCTTACCGCCGAGCGGGCAGCACAGATACGCAGTATTTT.

This clonotype occurred many times. The chain uses TRBV28 and TRBJ2-3, with TRBD2 as a possible D gene (5 bases). Trimming stripped 1 base from V and 12 bases from J, with 11 bases between. Germline V gene sequence: CDR1 MDHEN, CDR2 SYDVKM. CDR3 size: 12 residues. The CDR3 DNA reads as TGTGCCAGCAGTTTATATGTCGGGGTCCAGTATTTT. This encodes CASSLYVGVQYF.